Described below is a single TCR beta chain sequence and its context. These data belong to a study of graft-versus-host responses after intestinal transplantation. Turning to the study itself: Following induction with anti-thymocyte globulin, all recipients were given tacrolimus and steroids for three to four years.

The assay was immunoSEQ multiplex PCR, and TCRdb's table has in-frame clones only and misses some. The sample has several thousand clones; about four fifths are singletons. Processing was applied to graft tissue in order to liberate intraepithelial and lamina propria lymphocytes. Germline lookup yields CDR1 SGHRS and CDR2 YFSETQ. The CDR3 sequence is 19 residues long. V dropped 0 bases and J dropped 4 bases, with 26 bases sitting between them. This specimen was ileum tissue, taken 300 to 310 days after intestinal transplant. The genes are TRBV5-1 and TRBJ2-7; TRBD1 might be the D (6 bases). This receptor was identified in a human patient who received an intestinal transplant, so some T cells may come from the graft donor. This CDR3 is CASSLAAGGIGVHTYEQYF. The CDR3, as DNA: TGCGCCAGCAGCTTGGCCGCTGGGGGCATTGGTGTCCATACATACGAGCAGTACTTC. Looking up the rest from reference TRBV5-1 and TRBJ2-7 gives the full variable domain: KAGVTQTPRYLIKTRGQQVTLSCSPISGHRSVSWYQQTPGQGLQFLFEYFSETQRNKGNFPGRFSGRQFSNSRSEMNVSTLELGDSALYLCASSLAAGGIGVHTYEQYFGPGTRLTVT.